The 15 T cell receptor beta chains presented below share a single source sample, sequenced in a study of blood T cell repertoires in COVID-19. Sequencing used immunoSEQ multiplex PCR; TCRdb keeps in-frame clones, though not all of them. Here the sample spans some 200,000 clones, about 81% being singletons. Sequences were obtained from peripheral blood. These receptors all come from a young man with active or convalescent COVID-19.

V and J are TRBV6-4 and TRBJ2-3; D is possibly TRBD2 (7 bases). The CDR3 totals 15 residues. Trimming shortened V by 6 bases and J by 4 bases, and 17 bases separated the two germline ends. Germline CDR1 and CDR2: MRHNA and SNTAGT. The CDR3 region has the DNA TGTGCCAGCAGCCCGGGCGGGGGCCACGCAGATACGCAGTATTTT. It codes for CASSPGGGHADTQYF.

The chain is built from TRBV30 and TRBJ1-1; D ambiguous. The CDR3 has 12 residues. V was clipped by 0 bases and J by 7 bases, with 9 bases between them. CDR1 is GTSNPN and CDR2 is SVGIG in the germline V gene (reference sequence). The CDR3 here is CAWSVGGSEAFF. The CDR3 bases are TGTGCCTGGAGTGTGGGAGGCAGTGAAGCTTTCTTT.

The chain couples TRBV19 to TRBJ1-5; D remains ambiguous. Trimming left V 4 bases short and J 2 bases short, with 9 bases between. Germline V CDR1 and CDR2: LNHDA, SQIVND (reference sequence). This CDR3 contains 14 residues. CDR3 DNA sequence: TGTGCCAGTAGTAGAATAATAGGCAATCAGCCCCAGCATTTT. Its protein is CASSRIIGNQPQHF.

This chain uses TRBV2 with TRBJ1-4; D possibly corresponds to TRBD1 (6 bases). In germline, CDR1 is SNHLY, CDR2 FYNNEI. The germline V and J ends were trimmed by 4 bases and 8 bases, with 20 bases remaining between them. This CDR3 contains 16 residues. CDR3 nucleotide sequence: TGTGCCAGCAGTGGAGAAGGGGGGGGGACCCCCGAAAAACTGTTTTTT. This encodes CASSGEGGGTPEKLFF.

V is TRBV21-1 and J is TRBJ1-4. TRBV21-1 is a pseudogene segment. The CDR3 is made up of 17 amino acids. Here the CDR3 reads CASSRGAGGGYNEKLFF. The CDR3, as DNA: TGTGCCAGCAGCAGAGGGGCCGGGGGGGGATATAATGAAAAACTGTTTTTT.

The chain uses TRBV11-3 and TRBJ1-1, with TRBD1 matching 9 bases. Germline CDR1 reads SGHNT; CDR2 reads YENEEA. With 3 bases clipped from V and 1 base from J, the junction kept 6 bases outside the gene matches. This CDR3 has 16 amino acids. CDR3 in amino acids: CASSFLSTGGNTEAFF. For the CDR3, the DNA is TGTGCCAGCAGCTTCCTCTCGACAGGGGGGAACACTGAAGCTTTCTTT.

This sequence joins TRBV6-5 and TRBJ2-5; 9 bases map to TRBD2. Germline V lookup: CDR1 MNHEY, CDR2 SVGAGI. V was pared by 5 bases and J by 5 bases, with 9 bases of the junction left unmatched. The length of the CDR3 is 15 residues. The chain's CDR3 is CASSPLAGLGETQYF. The CDR3 nucleotides read TGTGCCAGCAGTCCCCTAGCGGGACTTGGCGAGACCCAGTACTTC.

This clone was counted once. This CDR3 reads CAISEGDRGQGQPQHF. CDR3 DNA: TGTGCCATCAGTGAGGGTGACAGGGGGCAGGGTCAGCCCCAGCATTTT. The J gene is TRBJ1-5, the V gene TRBV10-3; 10 nucleotides line up with TRBD1. The CDR3 runs to 16 residues. The J segment lost 6 bases and the V segment lost 2 bases, leaving 7 bases of the junction unmatched. Germline values: CDR1 ENHRY, CDR2 SYGVKD.

The genes are TRBV6-2 or TRBV6-3 and TRBJ2-2, with 7 bases fitting TRBD1. This CDR3 has 14 amino acids. J lost 5 bases, V lost 6 bases, and 6 bases had no gene match. In germline, CDR1 is MNHEY, CDR2 SVGEGT. As DNA, the CDR3 is TGTGCCAGCAGCCGACAGGGTAGTACCGGGGAGCTGTTTTTT. It yields the protein CASSRQGSTGELFF.

This clone occurred a few times. This chain links TRBV7-9 with TRBJ1-1, with 7 bases identical to TRBD1. The CDR3 contains 15 residues. Germline V gives CDR1 SEHNR, CDR2 FQNEAQ (reference sequence). Losses at the gene ends were 4 bases for V and 0 bases for J; bases not matched to a gene: 5. The DNA for the CDR3 is TGTGCCAGCAGCTCGTGGGACAGAGTGAACACTGAAGCTTTCTTT. It is translated as CASSSWDRVNTEAFF.

In regard to this clone: The junction and the germline gene differ at one end; a read error may be behind it. V gene TRBV6-5 combines with J gene TRBJ1-1, with a weak D call TRBD1 (5 bases). This CDR3 is built from 13 residues. Germline V lookup: CDR1 MNHEY, CDR2 SVGAGI. CDR3 coding DNA: TGTGCCAGCAGCCACCCGACAGATTCGAAACTTAGGTTT. Its protein product is CASSHPTDSKLRF.

The genes are TRBV9 and TRBJ2-3, with 9 positions matching TRBD2. CDR1 is SGDLS and CDR2 is YYNGEE in the germline V gene. V was clipped by 6 bases and J by 6 bases; unmatched bases: 11. This CDR3 comprises 15 residues. CDR3 coding DNA: TGTGCCAGCACCGCTGGGGCTAGCGGGGCGGATACGCAGTATTTT. Its translation: CASTAGASGADTQYF.

This clone was seen just once. The rearrangement links TRBV6-2 or TRBV6-3 to TRBJ2-7, with D maybe TRBD2 (6 bases). The CDR3 is 15 amino acids. The germline CDR1 and CDR2 sequences are MNHEY and SVGEGT. Trimming stripped 4 bases from V and 4 bases from J, with 17 bases between. For the CDR3, the DNA is TGTGCCAGCAGTTCCCGGGGGAATGGTCGTTACGAGCAGTACTTC. Translation gives CASSSRGNGRYEQYF.

CDR3 nucleotides: TGTGCCAGTAGTACACGGGGAGATACGCAGTATTTT. It encodes CASSTRGDTQYF. This chain links TRBV19 with TRBJ2-3; D is possibly TRBD2 (5 bases). Trimming left V 4 bases short and J 5 bases short, with 7 bases between. The germline V gene encodes CDR1 LNHDA and CDR2 SQIVND (reference sequence). CDR3 length equals 12 residues.

The rearrangement links TRBV21-1 to TRBJ2-1; the table calls TRBD1, which could not be checked here. TRBV21-1 has pseudogene status. The CDR3 sequence is 20 residues long. The CDR3 DNA reads as TGTGCCAGCAGCCCCAATAATACAGGGTCCCTAAGGAGCTCCTACAATGAGCAGTTCTTC. Translated: CASSPNNTGSLRSSYNEQFF.